One sample yielded the 15 T cell receptor beta chains listed below, sequenced in a study of T cell responses to AZD1222 COVID-19 vaccine. Assay: immunoSEQ multiplex PCR; the TCRdb copy retains only in-frame clones and omits some. Of around 99,000 clones in the sample, roughly 89% were seen once. Sequenced material: peripheral blood, taken on day 0 of AZD1222 vaccination. The receptors come from an adult in good health.

The CDR3 DNA sequence: TGTGCCTGGAGTGTACGACAAACTGGGGCCATTCAGTACTTC. Translated: CAWSVRQTGAIQYF. V and J are TRBV30 and TRBJ2-4, with D perhaps TRBD1 (5 bases). CDR1 and CDR2 from the germline V gene are GTSNPN and SVGIG (reference sequence). The V end was cut by 0 bases, the J end by 9 bases, with 15 bases between. CDR3 size: 14 residues. The full variable domain, rest sourced from reference TRBV30 and TRBJ2-4, is SQTIHQWPATLVQPVGSPLSLECTVEGTSNPNLYWYRQAAGRGLQLLFYSVGIGQISSEVPQNLSASRPQDRQFILSSKKLLLSDSGFYLCAWSVRQTGAIQYFGAGTRLSVL.

J is TRBJ1-1 and V is TRBV6-5, with D uncertain. Trimming took 0 bases from V and 7 from J, leaving 6 bases between them. This CDR3 is 12 amino acids long. From germline, CDR1 is MNHEY and CDR2 SVGAGI. The CDR3 region is CASSYSKLEAFF. The CDR3 DNA is TGTGCCAGCAGTTACTCAAAGCTTGAAGCTTTCTTT.

The V call is TRBV3-1 (or the pseudogene TRBV3-2), the J call TRBJ1-2; 7 bases line up with TRBD1. Germline CDR1 and CDR2: LGHDT and YNNKEL (reference sequence). This CDR3 contains 16 residues. Trimming took 0 bases from V and 2 from J; bases not matched to a gene: 6. CDR3 protein: CASSQDLIRGNYGYTF. Here the CDR3 DNA reads TGTGCCAGCAGCCAAGATCTGATCAGGGGGAACTATGGCTACACCTTC.

The chain combines TRBV12-3 or TRBV12-4 with TRBJ1-2; D gene uncertain. V was cut by 3 bases and J by 6 bases, with 8 bases left in between. CDR3 length equals 12 residues. CDR3 nucleotides: TGTGCCAGCAGTTTTCAAGGGCATGGCTACACCTTC. Translating gives CASSFQGHGYTF.

The rearrangement uses TRBV7-8 and TRBJ2-7; 11 bases align to TRBD2. The CDR3 has 16 residues. Germline loops: CDR1 SGHVS, CDR2 FQNEAQ. J gave up 1 base and V 5 bases, and 7 bases lay outside the gene matches. DNA for the CDR3: TGTGCCAGCAGCAAGGGACTAGCGGCCGTTTCCTACGAGCAGTACTTC. Its translation: CASSKGLAAVSYEQYF.

CDR3 sequence (DNA): TGTGCCAGCACCGATAGCCGGGAGCTGTTTTTT. Protein product: CASTDSRELFF. J is TRBJ2-2 and V is TRBV5-6; D remains unclear. V was trimmed by 6 bases and J by 9 bases, leaving 9 bases between them. The CDR3 extends over 11 amino acids. In germline, CDR1 is SGHDT, CDR2 YYEEEE.

A remark on this clone: The DNA is left out, because the CDR3 cannot be placed on it with certainty; the CDR3 is given as TCRdb lists it. The V gene is TRBV6-5, the J gene TRBJ1-1. The CDR3 region is 15 residues in length, termini included. Germline V CDR1 and CDR2: MNHEY, SVGAGI. The CDR3 loop is CASSSSAVGNTEAFF.

This sequence joins TRBV7-8 and TRBJ2-7, with 10 bases aligning to TRBD1. Trimming at V came to 10 bases and at J to 5 bases, leaving 8 bases not matched to a gene. This CDR3 is 13 amino acids long. Germline V gives CDR1 SGHVS, CDR2 FQNEAQ. CDR3 in DNA: TGTGCCACCTCGACAGGGGGCAGCAACGAGCAGTACTTC. As protein: CATSTGGSNEQYF.

The V call is TRBV7-2, the J call TRBJ1-5; no reliable D call. CDR3 length equals 14 residues. Germline assignment: CDR1 SGHTA and CDR2 FQGNSA. V lost 5 bases and J 0 bases, leaving 8 bases between the germline ends. This CDR3 reads CASSGGLSNQPQHF. The CDR3 DNA reads as TGTGCCAGCAGCGGTGGACTTAGCAATCAGCCCCAGCATTTT.

This clone appeared a single time. The chain employs TRBV7-2 and TRBJ1-3; D perhaps matches TRBD1 (6 bases). Germline loops: CDR1 SGHTA, CDR2 FQGNSA. Between the trimmed V and J ends, which lost 1 base and 3 bases, there was a span of 13 bases. The CDR3 runs 16 residues. CDR3 sequence (DNA): TGTGCCAGCAGCTTAGGTCACCGGACAGTTGGAAACACCATATATTTT. It encodes CASSLGHRTVGNTIYF.

The J gene is TRBJ2-5, the V gene TRBV7-2, with 13 bases aligning to TRBD2. There are 18 residues in the CDR3. Germline-derived CDR1 and CDR2 are SGHTA and FQGNSA. V gave up 3 bases and J gave up 4 bases; unmatched junction bases: 11. The CDR3 bases are TGTGCCAGCAGCTTCCTGCAACTAGCGGGGGGGCGTGGAGAGACCCAGTACTTC. Its protein is CASSFLQLAGGRGETQYF. Drawing the rest from reference TRBV7-2 and TRBJ2-5, the complete variable domain is GAGVSQSPSNKVTEKGKDVELRCDPISGHTALYWYRQSLGQGLEFLIYFQGNSAPDKSGLPSDRFSAERTGGSVSTLTIQRTQQEDSAVYLCASSFLQLAGGRGETQYFGPGTRLLVL.

About this clone itself: In the same sample, other DNA sequences code for this CDR3. The rearrangement uses TRBV9 and TRBJ1-1; D possibly corresponds to TRBD1 (6 bases). The germline CDR1 and CDR2 sequences are SGDLS and YYNGEE. This CDR3 region has 14 residues. The V gene lost 0 bases and the J gene lost 1 base, with 7 bases spanning the gap. The CDR3 is CASSVGTENTEAFF. Written as DNA, the CDR3 is TGTGCCAGCAGCGTAGGGACAGAGAACACTGAAGCTTTCTTT.

The chain uses TRBV12-3 or TRBV12-4 and TRBJ1-1, with D uncertain. Trimming took 1 base from V and 4 from J, leaving 7 bases between them. CDR3 length: 13 residues. The CDR3, as DNA: TGTGCCAGCAGTTTAGATCCGGGCACTGAAGCTTTCTTT. Protein sequence: CASSLDPGTEAFF.

V gene TRBV3-1 (or the pseudogene TRBV3-2) combines with J gene TRBJ2-3; D is unclear. V was trimmed by 0 bases and J by 8 bases, leaving 9 bases between them. CDR1 and CDR2 from the germline V gene are LGHDT and YNNKEL (reference sequence). This CDR3 spans 13 amino acids. The DNA for the CDR3 is TGTGCCAGCAGCCAAGAGTCAGCGCTTACGCAGTATTTT. This sequence encodes CASSQESALTQYF.

The rearrangement joins TRBV19 to TRBJ1-5; D not resolved. Trimming took off 3 bases at V and 6 bases at J, with 15 bases between the two ends. The CDR3 loop spans 15 amino acids. CDR1 LNHDA and CDR2 SQIVND come from the germline V gene (reference sequence). CDR3 loop: CASSIREARGQPQHF. The CDR3, as DNA: TGTGCCAGTAGTATTCGAGAGGCCCGGGGTCAGCCCCAGCATTTT.